One sample yielded the 28 T cell receptor beta chains listed below, sequenced in a study of T cell repertoires in ileal Crohn's disease. Sequenced by immunoSEQ multiplex PCR; TCRdb stores in-frame clones only, minus some. The sample carries 3,000 to 4,000 clones, roughly four fifths recorded once. Sample: ileal tissue. These receptors were taken from an adult with Crohn's disease.

The chain is built from TRBV5-4 and TRBJ1-4; D remains unclear. The germline V gene has CDR1 SGHNT and CDR2 YYREEE (reference sequence). V was shortened by 3 bases and J by 10 bases, with 16 bases between the two germline ends. This CDR3 region has 14 residues. The CDR3 spells CASSSTMAEGKLFF. The CDR3 DNA follows: TGTGCCAGCAGCTCTACGATGGCGGAAGGAAAACTGTTTTTT.

The V call is TRBV5-1, the J call TRBJ2-5; tentatively, D is TRBD1 (5 bases). The CDR3 totals 14 residues. CDR1 is SGHRS, CDR2 YFSETQ, per germline. Trimming left V 4 bases short and J 2 bases short, with 12 bases between. The CDR3 here is CASSQPRQQETQYF. The CDR3 nucleotides read TGCGCCAGCAGCCAACCCCGACAGCAAGAGACCCAGTACTTC. The whole variable domain, remainder taken from reference TRBV5-1 and TRBJ2-5, is KAGVTQTPRYLIKTRGQQVTLSCSPISGHRSVSWYQQTPGQGLQFLFEYFSETQRNKGNFPGRFSGRQFSNSRSEMNVSTLELGDSALYLCASSQPRQQETQYFGPGTRLLVL.

V and J are TRBV6-4 and TRBJ2-1; 14 bases agree with TRBD2. The length of the CDR3 is 15 residues. The germline V gene encodes CDR1 MRHNA and CDR2 SNTAGT. V gave up 0 bases and J gave up 9 bases; unmatched junction bases: 1. This chain's CDR3 is CASSDSTSGGAEQFF. DNA for the CDR3: TGTGCCAGCAGTGACTCGACTAGCGGGGGGGCTGAGCAGTTCTTC.

The chain joins TRBV4-1 to TRBJ1-4; D gene ambiguous. The length of the CDR3 is 15 residues. V dropped 0 bases and J dropped 6 bases, with 11 bases sitting between them. Germline lookup yields CDR1 MGHRA and CDR2 YSYEKL. CDR3 loop: CASSQDWSGYEKLFF. The CDR3 DNA follows: TGCGCCAGCAGCCAAGATTGGTCAGGTTATGAAAAACTGTTTTTT.

Only one count was recorded for this clone. The gene calls are TRBV19 and TRBJ1-2; TRBD1 aligns across 9 bases. The CDR3 consists of 14 residues. V shed 4 bases and J 3 bases; nucleotides not matched to a gene: 3. Germline V gene sequence: CDR1 LNHDA, CDR2 SQIVND (reference sequence). The CDR3 DNA is TGTGCCAGTAGTAACAGGGGGCGAGACTATGGCTACACCTTC. Residues: CASSNRGRDYGYTF.

The genes are TRBV27 and TRBJ2-7; TRBD1 aligns across 9 bases. CDR3 size: 14 residues. V shed 3 bases and J 5 bases; nucleotides not matched to a gene: 5. Looked up from germline, CDR1 is MNHEY and CDR2 is SMNVEV (reference sequence). CDR3 in amino acids: CASSLSGTGNEQYF. CDR3 nucleotides: TGTGCCAGCAGTTTGTCCGGGACAGGGAACGAGCAGTACTTC.

The chain combines TRBV4-1 with TRBJ2-7; 8 positions match TRBD1. After removal of 2 bases from V and 4 bases from J, the junction contained 7 bases not matched to a gene. The CDR3 sequence is 15 residues long. CDR1 and CDR2 (germline): MGHRA, YSYEKL. The CDR3 loop is CASSQQGTGNYEQYF. The DNA for the CDR3 is TGCGCCAGCAGCCAACAAGGGACAGGAAATTACGAGCAGTACTTC.

The genes are TRBV30 and TRBJ1-1; 7 bases are a match to TRBD1. Germline V CDR1 and CDR2: GTSNPN, SVGIG (reference sequence). This CDR3 is 14 amino acids long. V lost 3 bases to trimming and J lost 3 bases; unmatched junction nucleotides: 7. The CDR3 loop reads CAWSLQGTYTEAFF. In nucleotides, the CDR3 is TGTGCCTGGAGCTTACAGGGGACGTACACTGAAGCTTTCTTT. The full variable domain, its missing parts supplied by reference TRBV30 and TRBJ1-1, is SQTIHQWPATLVQPVGSPLSLECTVEGTSNPNLYWYRQAAGRGLQLLFYSVGIGQISSEVPQNLSASRPQDRQFILSSKKLLLSDSGFYLCAWSLQGTYTEAFFGQGTRLTVV.

The chain recombines TRBV9 with TRBJ1-2; 9 bases agree with TRBD1. From germline, CDR1 is SGDLS and CDR2 YYNGEE. The CDR3 is 15 amino acids. V gave up 4 bases and J gave up 8 bases; unmatched junction bases: 12. DNA for the CDR3: TGTGCCAGCAGCCCTCACACCGGACAGGGGAAAGGCTACACCTTC. Translation: CASSPHTGQGKGYTF.

This chain links TRBV4-2 with TRBJ2-5, with D perhaps TRBD1 (5 bases). This CDR3 is built from 15 residues. The V end was cut by 1 base, the J end by 0 bases, with 9 bases between. The germline V gene encodes CDR1 LGHNA and CDR2 YNFKEQ. CDR3 loop: CASSQGEQDQETQYF. The CDR3 nucleotides read TGTGCCAGCAGCCAAGGGGAACAGGACCAAGAGACCCAGTACTTC.

The genes are TRBV6-1 and TRBJ2-2, with a tentative D call TRBD2 (7 bases). The V and J ends lost 0 bases and 1 base respectively, with 18 bases between them. Germline lookup yields CDR1 MNHNS and CDR2 SASEGT. This CDR3 contains 19 residues. The CDR3 protein is CASSEAPRGGLRNTGELFF. DNA of the CDR3: TGTGCCAGCAGTGAAGCCCCTAGGGGGGGACTACGGAACACCGGGGAGCTGTTTTTT.

This clone was seen only a few times. The chain links TRBV7-3 to TRBJ2-3, with D perhaps TRBD2 (5 bases). Trimming left V 2 bases short and J 1 base short, with 10 bases between. Germline CDR1 SGHTA, CDR2 FQGTGA. The length of the CDR3 is 15 residues. Here the CDR3 reads CASSLAPRGTDTQYF. For the CDR3, the DNA is TGTGCCAGCAGCTTAGCCCCGAGGGGCACAGATACGCAGTATTTT.

This clone was counted only a few times. The chain couples TRBV13 to TRBJ2-3; 9 positions agree with TRBD2. This CDR3 is built from 14 residues. The ends lost 3 bases at V and 5 bases at J; junction bases unmatched: 3. CDR1 is PRHDT and CDR2 is FYEKMQ in the germline V gene (reference sequence). CDR3 protein: CASSFIAGEDTQYF. Here the CDR3 DNA reads TGTGCCAGCAGCTTTATAGCGGGAGAAGATACGCAGTATTTT. Together with reference TRBV13 and TRBJ2-3, the CDR3 gives the full variable domain: AAGVIQSPRHLIKEKRETATLKCYPIPRHDTVYWYQQGPGQDPQFLISFYEKMQSDKGSIPDRFSAQQFSDYHSELNMSSLELGDSALYFCASSFIAGEDTQYFGPGTRLTVL.

CDR3 coding DNA: TGCGCCAGCAGCTCCCTAGCGGGAGTCGGGGAGACCCAGTACTTC. The encoded protein is CASSSLAGVGETQYF. The gene calls are TRBV5-1 and TRBJ2-5; 10 nucleotides align to TRBD2. Germline V lookup: CDR1 SGHRS, CDR2 YFSETQ. The CDR3 totals 15 residues. Trimming took 3 bases from V and 5 from J; bases not matched to a gene: 7.

The chain employs TRBV30 and TRBJ2-1; 7 bases align to TRBD2. Germline values: CDR1 GTSNPN, CDR2 SVGIG (reference sequence). This CDR3 has 13 amino acids. With 3 bases clipped from V and 7 bases from J, the junction kept 6 bases outside the gene matches. CDR3 residues: CAWRAGVGNEQFF. The CDR3 DNA sequence: TGTGCCTGGAGGGCGGGAGTGGGGAATGAGCAGTTCTTC.

The chain combines TRBV21-1 with TRBJ1-1; the tabulated D call, TRBD1, remains unverified against the DNA. TRBV21-1 is a pseudogene segment. The CDR3 runs to 16 residues. The CDR3: CASSKGGPSMNTEAFF. CDR3 DNA: TGTGCCAGCAGCAAAGGGGGGCCCTCCATGAACACTGAAGCTTTCTTT.

The J gene is TRBJ2-1, the V gene TRBV19, with TRBD2 matching over 13 bases. Germline V gene data show CDR1 as LNHDA and CDR2 as SQIVND (reference sequence). V was pared by 4 bases and J by 12 bases, with 12 bases of the junction left unmatched. CDR3 length: 16 amino acids. The CDR3 bases are TGTGCCAGTAGTAACGGCTGGACTAGCGGGGGCCCCCGGCAGTTCTTC. Its protein product is CASSNGWTSGGPRQFF.

The rearrangement joins TRBV6-1 to TRBJ1-5; 8 nucleotides line up with TRBD1. The CDR3 is made up of 14 amino acids. CDR1 is MNHNS, CDR2 SASEGT, per germline. Trimming took 6 bases from V and 6 from J; bases not matched to a gene: 7. Here the CDR3 reads CASSPGQEGQPQHF. In DNA form, the CDR3 reads TGTGCCAGCAGCCCGGGACAGGAGGGTCAGCCCCAGCATTTT.

This clone appeared a few times. The gene calls are TRBV13 and TRBJ1-2; TRBD1 might be the D (5 bases). The CDR3 covers 14 residues. V was pared by 1 base and J by 3 bases, with 9 bases between. The germline gives CDR1 PRHDT, CDR2 FYEKMQ (reference sequence). CDR3 loop: CASSLAGRDYGYTF. For the CDR3, the DNA is TGTGCCAGCAGCTTAGCGGGCAGGGACTATGGCTACACCTTC.

This clone was detected a few times. CDR3: CASSSGQGWNEQYF. For the CDR3, the DNA is TGCGCCAGCAGCTCCGGACAGGGGTGGAACGAGCAGTACTTC. The V gene is TRBV5-1, the J gene TRBJ2-7, with 9 bases aligning to TRBD1. J lost 5 bases, V lost 3 bases, and 6 bases had no gene match. The germline CDR1 and CDR2 sequences are SGHRS and YFSETQ. This CDR3 has 14 residues.

The chain employs TRBV5-1 and TRBJ1-1; 9 nucleotides match TRBD1. The germline gives CDR1 SGHRS, CDR2 YFSETQ. CDR3 length: 17 amino acids. V shed 1 base and J 0 bases; nucleotides not matched to a gene: 7. CDR3 in amino acids: CASSLTGQGSMNTEAFF. The CDR3 DNA follows: TGCGCCAGCAGCTTGACGGGACAGGGTTCCATGAACACTGAAGCTTTCTTT.

This rearrangement joins TRBV5-1 to TRBJ1-1, with TRBD1 identical over 7 bases. Trimming cost V 0 bases and J 3 bases; bases outside gene matches: 5. In germline, CDR1 is SGHRS, CDR2 YFSETQ. The CDR3 has 15 amino acids. CDR3 residues: CASSLGDSPYTEAFF. DNA for the CDR3: TGCGCCAGCAGCTTGGGGGACAGCCCGTACACTGAAGCTTTCTTT.

There are a few counts of this clone. V and J are TRBV6-1 and TRBJ2-7; 8 nucleotides align to TRBD2. Germline V CDR1 and CDR2: MNHNS, SASEGT. The length of the CDR3 is 15 residues. The V segment lost 0 bases and the J segment 7 bases; nucleotides outside the gene matches: 8. The CDR3 DNA reads as TGTGCCAGCAGTGAAGCGATGGCGGGGGGCCTGGAGCAGTACTTC. Amino acid sequence: CASSEAMAGGLEQYF.

The rearrangement links TRBV6-4 to TRBJ2-3, with TRBD2 matching 8 bases. V lost 3 bases, J lost 4 bases, and 9 bases stayed unmatched. The germline V gene encodes CDR1 MRHNA and CDR2 SNTAGT. The CDR3 is 16 amino acids. CDR3 amino acids: CASSEDPGGLSDTQYF. DNA for the CDR3: TGTGCCAGCAGTGAAGATCCGGGGGGGTTATCAGATACGCAGTATTTT.

The J gene is TRBJ2-7, the V gene TRBV29-1; D not resolved. In germline, CDR1 is SQVTM, CDR2 ANQGSEA. Trimming shortened V by 7 bases and J by 0 bases, and 7 bases separated the two germline ends. This CDR3 region has 11 residues. The CDR3 DNA follows: TGCAGCGCCGCAGGCTCCTACGAGCAGTACTTC. Residues: CSAAGSYEQYF.

V is TRBV10-3 and J is TRBJ1-1, with 7 nucleotides matching TRBD1. The CDR3 is 15 amino acids. The ends lost 0 bases at V and 4 bases at J; junction bases unmatched: 5. CDR1 is ENHRY, CDR2 SYGVKD, per germline. The CDR3 sequence: CAISESGGLVTEAFF. The CDR3 region has the DNA TGTGCCATCAGTGAGTCAGGGGGCTTGGTCACTGAAGCTTTCTTT.

The gene calls are TRBV27 and TRBJ1-1; TRBD1 agrees at 8 bases. The CDR3 contains 14 residues. Trimming took 3 bases from V and 4 from J; bases not matched to a gene: 4. CDR1 is MNHEY, CDR2 SMNVEV, per germline (reference sequence). The CDR3 DNA reads TGTGCCAGCAGTTTCACAGGGGGATTCACTGAAGCTTTCTTT. Protein product: CASSFTGGFTEAFF.

The gene calls are TRBV2 and TRBJ2-3; weak D call: TRBD1 (5 bases). The V gene's germline CDR1 is SNHLY and CDR2 FYNNEI. Trimming removed 6 bases from V and 2 bases from J, with 15 bases in between. The CDR3 is 15 residues long. The CDR3: CASRGRGLFTDTQYF. DNA of the CDR3: TGTGCCAGCAGGGGTAGGGGCCTATTCACAGATACGCAGTATTTT.